This T cell receptor beta chain stems from a study of identical twins (dated by TCRdb to about 2016). As for the study more broadly: The study deep-sequenced TCR alpha and beta repertoires from monozygotic twins, unrelated adults of various ages and cord blood to test whether fetal clonotypes persist. Replicate twin experiments were performed at different times using different library preparation protocols to rule out contamination. Study-level results and caveats: Because the same donors could not be followed over many years, the conclusions relied on cross-sectional statistical analysis. Zero-insertion analyses could be partly confounded by invariant T cells such as MAIT and iNKT, though diverse VJ usage argued against such confounding for most clonotypes. Excess twin sharing in beta out-of-frame sequences was weaker because fewer shared sequences lowered the signal-to-noise ratio. Compared with coincidental sharing between unrelated individuals, out-of-frame TCR alpha sequences shared between twins showed an excess of sequences with low generation probability. Fewer insertions were carried by abundant cord blood beta clonotypes, a similar but weaker trend appeared in young adult naive repertoires, and no such trend appeared in memory repertoires. In monozygotic twins, recombination models systematically underestimated out-of-frame TCR alpha sharing, but the models matched the sharing seen between unrelated individuals.

According to the germline V gene, CDR1 reads MNHNS and CDR2 reads SASEGT. From cysteine to phenylalanine, the CDR3 is 16 amino acids long. The DNA shown is the 48-base CDR3, in frame from base 1. V is trimmed back by 5 bases and J by 2 bases, and the junction contains 9 bases that no gene match accounts for. All donors were healthy Caucasians. Three unrelated non-twin adults were also sequenced: a male aged 18 to 29, a male aged 50 to 60 and a female aged 50 to 60. Miltenyi CD45RO+ enrichment and human naive T-cell isolation kits were used to isolate memory (CD45RO+) and naive T cells from PBMC. Library generation was performed with 5' RACE. Sequencing was carried out with an Illumina HiSeq 2000. Template switching added a universal primer binding site, and the final cDNA carried a unique molecular identifier that allowed TCR cDNA molecules to be counted accurately. First-strand cDNA for TCR alpha and beta chains was synthesized from specific primers in the conserved constant-segment region. To control for contamination, each cDNA library was double barcoded with a SMART-Mk sample barcode plus Illumina barcodes. TruSeq adapter sequences, together with Illumina sample barcodes, were added in two successive PCR steps. TCR alpha and beta cDNA libraries were sequenced on the Illumina HiSeq platform with custom primers. The study's processing was this. Unique molecular identifiers were extracted from raw reads with MiGEC, and CDR3 positions were determined with MiXCR. For each individual, recombination models were inferred using an EM algorithm with the repgenHMM and IGoR tools. Shared clonotypes were analyzed with the tcR package in R, and sharing was normalized by the product of cloneset sizes. Out-of-frame nonproductive sequences were analyzed to study raw recombination free of thymic and clonal selection effects. TCRdb redid the processing of the public reads, applying fastp at Q25 and MiXCR, and retained in-frame beta chains. Rows matching on CDR3 protein sequence are summarized as one entry with the most common DNA and genes. The V and J calls were determined by TCRdb, not by the authors. Counted in this sample were a few hundred thousand distinct CDR3 sequences; around 20% of them appeared once. The ten largest make up around 10% of the sample.

As regards this clonotype: Its antigen is unknown. Within one base of it there is no much larger clone, and no base qualities were kept.

This receptor was taken from a man between 45 and 60 years old in good health. Material for sequencing was naive T cells sorted from blood. The meaning of the sample's cell subset or site label: cells isolated with a human naive T-cell isolation kit. The chain uses TRBV6-1 and TRBJ2-5, with 9 bases in between that match TRBD2. The sequenced DNA: TGTGCCAGCAGTAAACTAGCGGGTGCGAAACAAGAGACCCAGTACTTC. This is translated as CASSKLAGAKQETQYF.